Below, 14 T cell receptor beta chains from the same sample are listed, as sequenced in a study of T cell responses to AZD1222 COVID-19 vaccine. Sequencing used immunoSEQ multiplex PCR; TCRdb keeps in-frame clones, though not all of them. The sample holds some 130,000 clones, about nine tenths seen once. The sample in question was peripheral blood, obtained on day 0 of AZD1222 vaccination. The receptors derive from an adult in good health.

This clone was recorded once. The J gene is TRBJ1-3, the V gene TRBV18; D gene unclear. This CDR3 has 17 residues. Trimming removed 2 bases from V and 0 bases from J, with 14 bases in between. Germline V gives CDR1 KGHSH, CDR2 LQKENI. CDR3: CASSPIPRKSSGNTIYF. The CDR3 coding sequence is TGTGCCAGCTCACCAATTCCCCGGAAGAGCTCTGGAAACACCATATATTTT.

This clone was seen only a few times. The chain couples TRBV21-1 to TRBJ1-3. TRBV21-1 is reported as a pseudogene. This CDR3 is 19 amino acids long. The CDR3: CASSNTGTVSQSSGNTIYF. CDR3 DNA: TGTGCCAGCAGCAATACCGGGACCGTCTCCCAGAGCTCTGGAAACACCATATATTTT.

This clone was detected a few times. CDR3 sequence reads: CASSRQVFYGYTF. Here the CDR3 DNA reads TGTGCCAGCAGTAGACAGGTCTTCTATGGCTACACCTTC. This chain joins TRBV28 and TRBJ1-2; tentative D call: TRBD1 (6 bases). The V gene's germline CDR1 is MDHEN and CDR2 SYDVKM. This CDR3 comprises 13 residues. The germline V and J ends were trimmed by 5 bases and 4 bases, with 11 bases remaining between them.

This chain joins TRBV18 and TRBJ2-7; D unclear. The CDR3 runs 12 residues. CDR1 and CDR2 from the germline V gene are KGHSH and LQKENI. V lost 3 bases to trimming and J lost 0 bases, with 3 bases between them. CDR3 sequence (DNA): TGTGCCAGCTCACCGGGCTCCTACGAGCAGTACTTC. Translation: CASSPGSYEQYF.

The chain links TRBV10-1 to TRBJ2-1; weak D call: TRBD2 (5 bases). V lost 2 bases to trimming and J lost 3 bases, with 11 bases between them. Per the germline V gene, CDR1 is WNHNN and CDR2 is SYGVQD (reference sequence). The CDR3 has 15 residues. The chain's CDR3 is CASSEGNGDYNEQFF. The CDR3 nucleotides are TGCGCCAGCAGTGAGGGTAACGGGGACTACAATGAGCAGTTCTTC.

The chain couples TRBV28 to TRBJ1-1, with 7 bases matching TRBD1. CDR1 is MDHEN, CDR2 SYDVKM, per germline. The J segment lost 1 base and the V segment lost 5 bases, leaving 4 bases of the junction unmatched. CDR3 length: 14 residues. The CDR3 loop reads CASSNQGGNTEAFF. CDR3 sequence (DNA): TGTGCCAGCAGTAACCAGGGGGGGAACACTGAAGCTTTCTTT.

Of note for this clone: At one end the junction does not follow the germline gene, possibly because of a read error. The chain joins TRBV13 to TRBJ2-7; D may be TRBD1 (5 bases). The CDR3 consists of 15 residues. Looked up from germline, CDR1 is PRHDT and CDR2 is FYEKMQ (reference sequence). This CDR3 is CASSLATGFSYGQYF. CDR3 DNA sequence: TGTGCCAGCAGCCTCGCCACAGGCTTCTCCTACGGGCAGTACTTC. Complete variable domain (other parts from reference TRBV13 and TRBJ2-7): AAGVIQSPRHLIKEKRETATLKCYPIPRHDTVYWYQQGPGQDPQFLISFYEKMQSDKGSIPDRFSAQQFSDYHSELNMSSLELGDSALYFCASSLATGFSYGQYFGPGTRLTVT.

This clone was counted between two and nine times. V and J are TRBV29-1 and TRBJ2-1; D unresolved. Germline assignment: CDR1 SQVTM and CDR2 ANQGSEA. This CDR3 has 10 residues. V dropped 0 bases and J dropped 9 bases, with 3 bases sitting between them. CDR3 amino acids: CSVEDPEQFF. The CDR3 DNA reads as TGCAGCGTTGAAGATCCTGAGCAGTTCTTC.

For the CDR3, the DNA is TGTGCCACCAGCCAAGCGGGGTCAACGTTAGGTGAGCAGTTCTTC. As protein: CATSQAGSTLGEQFF. The chain combines TRBV15 with TRBJ2-1; TRBD2 matches 7 bases. Germline V lookup: CDR1 LNHNV, CDR2 YYDKDF (reference sequence). There are 15 residues in the CDR3. V lost 5 bases to trimming and J lost 9 bases; unmatched junction nucleotides: 13. Using reference TRBV15 and TRBJ2-1 for the parts outside the CDR3, the full variable domain is DAMVIQNPRYQVTQFGKPVTLSCSQTLNHNVMYWYQQKSSQAPKLLFHYYDKDFNNEADTPDNFQSRRPNTSFCFLDIRSPGLGDTAMYLCATSQAGSTLGEQFFGPGTRLTVL.

The CDR3 here is CASSFGGSPQFF. The CDR3 DNA reads TGTGCCAGCAGTTTCGGGGGGTCGCCCCAGTTCTTC. The chain recombines TRBV28 with TRBJ2-1; TRBD2 matches at 7 bases. The junction had 6 bases not matched to a gene; V was cut back by 3 bases and J by 13 bases. From germline, CDR1 is MDHEN and CDR2 SYDVKM. There are 12 residues in the CDR3. The variable domain in full, with the rest retrieved from reference TRBV28 and TRBJ2-1, is DVKVTQSSRYLVKRTGEKVFLECVQDMDHENMFWYRQDPGLGLRLIYFSYDVKMKEKGDIPEGYSVSREKKERFSLILESASTNQTSMYLCASSFGGSPQFFGPGTRLTVL.

The genes are TRBV3-1 (or the pseudogene TRBV3-2) and TRBJ1-3; D gene unclear. Trimming pared 5 bases from V and 3 bases from J, leaving 8 bases between. This CDR3 has 13 residues. The V gene's germline CDR1 is LGHDT and CDR2 YNNKEL (reference sequence). In DNA form, the CDR3 reads TGTGCCAGCAGCACCCTCCGTGGAAACACCATATATTTT. This codes for CASSTLRGNTIYF.

V and J are TRBV28 and TRBJ2-7; D may be TRBD1 or TRBD2 (6 bases each). Trimming cost V 3 bases and J 1 base, with 10 bases left between them. Germline CDR1 and CDR2: MDHEN and SYDVKM. This CDR3 comprises 14 residues. The CDR3 DNA is TGTGCCAGCAGTTTGGAGGGGGAATCCTACGAGCAGTACTTC. This codes for CASSLEGESYEQYF.

The chain recombines TRBV5-1 with TRBJ1-1; a possible D gene is TRBD1 (6 bases). The germline V gene has CDR1 SGHRS and CDR2 YFSETQ. This CDR3 has 13 residues. Trimming removed 4 bases at V and 11 bases at J, with 18 bases between. The chain's CDR3 is CASSPLGGRGAFF. The CDR3 DNA follows: TGCGCCAGCAGCCCCTTGGGGGGGCGCGGTGCTTTCTTT.

This clone has only a few counts. Other DNA sequences in this specimen translate into the identical CDR3. This chain uses TRBV30 with TRBJ2-7; D is uncertain. Germline V gene data show CDR1 as GTSNPN and CDR2 as SVGIG (reference sequence). The germline V and J ends were trimmed by 0 bases and 4 bases, with 4 bases remaining between them. The CDR3 has 11 residues. The CDR3 spells CAWSVRYEQYF. DNA of the CDR3: TGTGCCTGGAGTGTAAGGTACGAGCAGTACTTC.